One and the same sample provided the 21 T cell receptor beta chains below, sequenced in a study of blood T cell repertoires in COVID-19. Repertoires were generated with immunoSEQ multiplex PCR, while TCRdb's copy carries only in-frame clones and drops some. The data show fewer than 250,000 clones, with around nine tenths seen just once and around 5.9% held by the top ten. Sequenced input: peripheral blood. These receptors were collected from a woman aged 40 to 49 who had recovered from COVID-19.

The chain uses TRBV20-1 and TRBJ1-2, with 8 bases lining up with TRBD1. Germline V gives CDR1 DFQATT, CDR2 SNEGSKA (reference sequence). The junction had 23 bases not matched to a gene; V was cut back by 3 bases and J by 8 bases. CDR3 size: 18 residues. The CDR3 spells CSASIVTNRQGRKKGYTF. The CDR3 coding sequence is TGCAGTGCTAGTATCGTCACGAACCGACAGGGGAGGAAGAAGGGCTACACCTTC.

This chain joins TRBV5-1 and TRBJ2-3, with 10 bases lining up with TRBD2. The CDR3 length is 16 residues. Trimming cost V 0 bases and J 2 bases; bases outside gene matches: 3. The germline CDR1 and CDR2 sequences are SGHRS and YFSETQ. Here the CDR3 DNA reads TGCGCCAGCAGCTTGGGAAGCGGGGGGGACACAGATACGCAGTATTTT. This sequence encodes CASSLGSGGDTDTQYF.

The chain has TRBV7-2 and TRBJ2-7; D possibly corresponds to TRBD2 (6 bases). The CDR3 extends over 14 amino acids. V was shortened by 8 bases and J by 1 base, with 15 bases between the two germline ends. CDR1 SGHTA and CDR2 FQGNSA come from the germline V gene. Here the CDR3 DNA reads TGTGCCAGCTGTGGACTGGGACTTTCCTACGAGCAGTACTTC. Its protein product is CASCGLGLSYEQYF.

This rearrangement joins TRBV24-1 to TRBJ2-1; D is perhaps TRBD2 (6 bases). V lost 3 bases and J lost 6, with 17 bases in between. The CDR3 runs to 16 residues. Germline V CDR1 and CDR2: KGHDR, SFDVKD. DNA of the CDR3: TGTGCCACCAGTGATCCCGGACGGGGGTTGGGCAATGAGCAGTTCTTC. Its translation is CATSDPGRGLGNEQFF.

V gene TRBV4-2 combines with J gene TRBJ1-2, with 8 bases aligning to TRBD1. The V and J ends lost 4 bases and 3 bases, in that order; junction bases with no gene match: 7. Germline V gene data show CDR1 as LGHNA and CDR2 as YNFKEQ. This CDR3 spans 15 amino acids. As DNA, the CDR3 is TGTGCCAGCAGCCCTAGACAGGGGACGGACTATGGCTACACCTTC. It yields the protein CASSPRQGTDYGYTF.

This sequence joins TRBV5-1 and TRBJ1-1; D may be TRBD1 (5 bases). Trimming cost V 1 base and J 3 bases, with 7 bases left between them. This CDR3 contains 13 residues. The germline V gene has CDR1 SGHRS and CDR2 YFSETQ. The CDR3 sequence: CASSLLGDTEAFF. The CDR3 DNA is TGCGCCAGCAGCTTGCTAGGGGACACTGAAGCTTTCTTT.

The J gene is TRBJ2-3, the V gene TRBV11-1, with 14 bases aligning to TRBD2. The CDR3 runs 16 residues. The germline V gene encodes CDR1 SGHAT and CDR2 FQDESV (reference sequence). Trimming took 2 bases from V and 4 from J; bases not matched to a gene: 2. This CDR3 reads CASSLRLAGGADTQYF. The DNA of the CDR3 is TGTGCCAGCAGCTTACGACTAGCGGGAGGGGCAGATACGCAGTATTTT.

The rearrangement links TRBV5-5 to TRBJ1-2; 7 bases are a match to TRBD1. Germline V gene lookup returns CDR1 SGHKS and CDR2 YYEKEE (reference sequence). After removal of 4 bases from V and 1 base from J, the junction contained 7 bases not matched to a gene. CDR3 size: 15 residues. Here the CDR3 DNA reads TGTGCCAGCAGCCCCGGGACAGCGCTTAACTATGGCTACACCTTC. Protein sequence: CASSPGTALNYGYTF. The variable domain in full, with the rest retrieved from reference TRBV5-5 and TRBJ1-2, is DAGVTQSPTHLIKTRGQQVTLRCSPISGHKSVSWYQQVLGQGPQFIFQYYEKEERGRGNFPDRFSARQFPNYSSELNVNALLLGDSALYLCASSPGTALNYGYTFGSGTRLTVV.

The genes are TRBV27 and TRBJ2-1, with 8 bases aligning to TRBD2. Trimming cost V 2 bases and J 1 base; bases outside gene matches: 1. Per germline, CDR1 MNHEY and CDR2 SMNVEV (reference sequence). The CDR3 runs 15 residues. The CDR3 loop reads CASSLSGGSYNEQFF. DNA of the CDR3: TGTGCCAGCAGTTTAAGCGGGGGATCCTACAATGAGCAGTTCTTC.

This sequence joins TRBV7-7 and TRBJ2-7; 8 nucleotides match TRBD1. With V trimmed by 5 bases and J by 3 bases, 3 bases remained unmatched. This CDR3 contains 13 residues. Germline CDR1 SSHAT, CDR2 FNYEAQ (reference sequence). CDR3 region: CASSPDRGYEQYF. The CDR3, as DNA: TGTGCCAGCAGCCCCGACAGGGGCTACGAGCAGTACTTC.

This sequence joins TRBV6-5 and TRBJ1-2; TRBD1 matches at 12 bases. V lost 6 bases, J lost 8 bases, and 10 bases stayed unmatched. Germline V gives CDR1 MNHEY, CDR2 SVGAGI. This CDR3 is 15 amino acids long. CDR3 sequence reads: CASRDPGQGAGGYTF. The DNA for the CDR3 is TGTGCCAGCAGAGACCCGGGACAGGGGGCAGGCGGCTACACCTTC.

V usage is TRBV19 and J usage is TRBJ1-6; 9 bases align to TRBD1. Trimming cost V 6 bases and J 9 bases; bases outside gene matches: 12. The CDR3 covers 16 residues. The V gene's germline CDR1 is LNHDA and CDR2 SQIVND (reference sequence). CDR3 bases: TGTGCCAGTAGGGAGAGGGACAGGGCCGATGGTTCACCCCTCCACTTT. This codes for CASRERDRADGSPLHF.

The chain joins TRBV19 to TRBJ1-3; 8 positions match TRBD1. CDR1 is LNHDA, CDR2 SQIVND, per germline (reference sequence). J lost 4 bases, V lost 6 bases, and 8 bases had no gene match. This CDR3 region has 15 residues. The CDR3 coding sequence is TGTGCCAGTAGCAGCCAGGGGGCAAAGGGAAACACCATATATTTT. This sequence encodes CASSSQGAKGNTIYF.

CDR3 bases: TGTGCCAGCTCACTGGGCGGGGGCTACGAGCAGTACTTC. Translation: CASSLGGGYEQYF. The V and J genes are TRBV18 and TRBJ2-7, with TRBD2 identical over 7 bases. This CDR3 is 13 amino acids long. Trimming removed 4 bases from V and 3 bases from J; junction bases left unmatched: 3. Germline V gives CDR1 KGHSH, CDR2 LQKENI. Together with reference TRBV18 and TRBJ2-7, the CDR3 gives the full variable domain: NAGVMQNPRHLVRRRGQEARLRCSPMKGHSHVYWYRQLPEEGLKFMVYLQKENIIDESGMPKERFSAEFPKEGPSILRIQQVVRGDSAAYFCASSLGGGYEQYFGPGTRLTVT.

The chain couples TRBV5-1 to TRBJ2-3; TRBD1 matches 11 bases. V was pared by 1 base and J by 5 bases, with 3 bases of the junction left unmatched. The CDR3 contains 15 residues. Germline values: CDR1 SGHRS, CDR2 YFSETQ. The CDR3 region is CASSLWGQGVDTQYF. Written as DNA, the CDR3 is TGCGCCAGCAGCTTGTGGGGACAGGGGGTAGATACGCAGTATTTT.

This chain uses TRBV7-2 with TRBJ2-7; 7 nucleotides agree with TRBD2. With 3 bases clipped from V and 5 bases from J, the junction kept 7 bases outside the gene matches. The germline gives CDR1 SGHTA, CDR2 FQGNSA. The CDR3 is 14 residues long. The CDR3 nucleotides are TGTGCCAGCAGCTTCGCCGGGGGGATCGACGAGCAGTACTTC. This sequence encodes CASSFAGGIDEQYF.

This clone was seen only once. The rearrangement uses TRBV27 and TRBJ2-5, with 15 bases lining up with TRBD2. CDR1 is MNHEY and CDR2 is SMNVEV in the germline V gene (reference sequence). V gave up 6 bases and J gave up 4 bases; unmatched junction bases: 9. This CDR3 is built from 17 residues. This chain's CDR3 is CASRLRWGLAGGETQYF. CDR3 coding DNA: TGTGCCAGCAGGTTAAGGTGGGGACTAGCGGGAGGAGAGACCCAGTACTTC.

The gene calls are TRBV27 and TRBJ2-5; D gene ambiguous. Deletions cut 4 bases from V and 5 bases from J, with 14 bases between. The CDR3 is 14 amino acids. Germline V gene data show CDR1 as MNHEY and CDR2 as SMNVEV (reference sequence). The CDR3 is CASSSRGLLETQYF. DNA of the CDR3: TGTGCCAGCAGTTCTCGCGGATTGTTGGAGACCCAGTACTTC.

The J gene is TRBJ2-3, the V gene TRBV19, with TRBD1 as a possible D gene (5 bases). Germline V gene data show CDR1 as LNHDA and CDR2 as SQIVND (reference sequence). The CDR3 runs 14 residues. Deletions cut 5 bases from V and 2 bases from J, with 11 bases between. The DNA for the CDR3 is TGTGCCAGTAGTTGGGGCCACAACACAGATACGCAGTATTTT. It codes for CASSWGHNTDTQYF.

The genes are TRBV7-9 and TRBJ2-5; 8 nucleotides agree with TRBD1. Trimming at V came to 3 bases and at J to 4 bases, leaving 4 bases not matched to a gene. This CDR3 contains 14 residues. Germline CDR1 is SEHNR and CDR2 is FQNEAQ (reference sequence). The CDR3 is CASSFVGQGETQYF. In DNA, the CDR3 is TGTGCCAGCAGCTTCGTAGGACAGGGAGAGACCCAGTACTTC.

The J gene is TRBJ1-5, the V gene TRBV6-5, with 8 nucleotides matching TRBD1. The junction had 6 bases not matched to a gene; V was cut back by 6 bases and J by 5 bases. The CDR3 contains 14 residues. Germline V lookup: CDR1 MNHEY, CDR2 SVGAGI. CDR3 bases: TGTGCCAGCAGGGGGGGGACAGGTTATCAGCCCCAGCATTTT. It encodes CASRGGTGYQPQHF.